The rows below give T cell receptor beta chains drawn from one sample of a study of cytomegalovirus exposure and HLA in healthy donors. Method: immunoSEQ multiplex PCR; TCRdb's copy keeps in-frame clones and lacks some. The table shows around 150,000 clones, with 60% to 80% occurring only once. Sequencing used PBMCs. These receptors originate from a man in his late teens or twenties in good health and CMV-seropositive. The CDR3 runs from the conserved cysteine through the conserved F or W. The order of the fields is CDR3 DNA, CDR3 protein, V gene, J gene, D gene, clone size. A D gene is named only where the DNA matches it firmly. A row's size may be missing; if present it is once, few, many or a size class.

cdr3_nt: TGTGCCAGCAGAAAACAGGGTGAGACTGAAGCTTTCTTT
cdr3_aa: CASRKQGETEAFF
v_call: TRBV6-1
j_call: TRBJ1-1
d_call: -
clone_size: -

cdr3_nt: TGTGCCAGCAGTGGACGGGACAGAGGTAACTATGGCTACACCTTC
cdr3_aa: CASSGRDRGNYGYTF
v_call: TRBV6-1
j_call: TRBJ1-2
d_call: TRBD1
clone_size: -

cdr3_nt: TGCGCCAGCAGCGTACAGGGGGGAACCGGGGAGCTGTTTTTT
cdr3_aa: CASSVQGGTGELFF
v_call: TRBV10-2
j_call: TRBJ2-2
d_call: TRBD1
clone_size: -

cdr3_nt: TGTGCCCGCATGGAGAAGGGGTTTCGGATGAACACTGAAGCTTTCTTT
cdr3_aa: CARMEKGFRMNTEAFF
v_call: TRBV2
j_call: TRBJ1-1
d_call: -
clone_size: -

cdr3_nt: TGTGCCAGCAGTTTTCAGGGGGCAGGTGGTCAGCCCCAGCATTTT
cdr3_aa: CASSFQGAGGQPQHF
v_call: TRBV28
j_call: TRBJ1-5
d_call: TRBD1
clone_size: -

cdr3_nt: TGTGCCAGCCCCCAAGGCGGAGAGAACACTGAAGCTTTCTTT
cdr3_aa: CASPQGGENTEAFF
v_call: TRBV7-6
j_call: TRBJ1-1
d_call: -
clone_size: few

cdr3_nt: TGTGCCAGCAGCGTCAGGGGTCAGCCCCAGCATTTT
cdr3_aa: CASSVRGQPQHF
v_call: TRBV6-1
j_call: TRBJ1-5
d_call: -
clone_size: -

cdr3_nt: TGTGCCAGCAGCTTAAACCGCAGGGTGGTGGTAGAGACCCAGTACTTC
cdr3_aa: CASSLNRRVVVETQYF
v_call: TRBV7-9
j_call: TRBJ2-5
d_call: -
clone_size: -

cdr3_nt: TGTGCCAGCAGCTTATTGGAGGGGGCTGGGCAGTACTTC
cdr3_aa: CASSLLEGAGQYF
v_call: TRBV7-9
j_call: TRBJ2-7
d_call: -
clone_size: -

cdr3_nt: TGTGCCAGCTCACGGACCCAGACAGGGGGCAGGGCCACAGATACGCAGTATTTT
cdr3_aa: CASSRTQTGGRATDTQYF
v_call: TRBV18
j_call: TRBJ2-3
d_call: TRBD1
clone_size: -

cdr3_nt: TGTTCCAGCAGCCCACTGGGACAGTTACTAGCGGGGGTTAAAAACATTCAGTACTTC
cdr3_aa: CSSSPLGQLLAGVKNIQYF
v_call: TRBV7-9
j_call: TRBJ2-4
d_call: TRBD2
clone_size: -

cdr3_nt: TGTGCCAGCAGCTTCCGGGAGCCCTCCTACAATGAGCAGTTCTTC
cdr3_aa: CASSFREPSYNEQFF
v_call: TRBV13
j_call: TRBJ2-1
d_call: -
clone_size: -

cdr3_nt: TGTGCCAGCAGCTTGGAGTTCGTTGGGGGGGCCGGGAGGGAGCAGTACTTC
cdr3_aa: CASSLEFVGGAGREQYF
v_call: TRBV5-5
j_call: TRBJ2-7
d_call: -
clone_size: -

cdr3_nt: TGTGCCAGCAGTCCGGGTTTTTTTCAGAACACTGAAGCTTTCTTT
cdr3_aa: CASSPGFFQNTEAFF
v_call: TRBV6-6
j_call: TRBJ1-1
d_call: -
clone_size: few

cdr3_nt: TGCGCCAGCAGCCAAGGTTGGAGGGCTGACACTGAAGCTTTCTTT
cdr3_aa: CASSQGWRADTEAFF
v_call: TRBV4-1
j_call: TRBJ1-1
d_call: -
clone_size: -

cdr3_nt: TGCGCCAGCAGCCAAGCAGGGTGGGACAGCTCCTACAATGAGCAGTTCTTC
cdr3_aa: CASSQAGWDSSYNEQFF
v_call: TRBV4-1
j_call: TRBJ2-1
d_call: TRBD1
clone_size: few

cdr3_nt: TGTGCCAGCGGGGACAGGGTGAACACTGAAGCTTTCTTT
cdr3_aa: CASGDRVNTEAFF
v_call: TRBV14
j_call: TRBJ1-1
d_call: TRBD1
clone_size: -

cdr3_nt: TGTGCCAGCAGCGTCGGACTAGCGGGAACCGAGCAGTACTTC
cdr3_aa: CASSVGLAGTEQYF
v_call: TRBV9
j_call: TRBJ2-7
d_call: TRBD2
clone_size: few

cdr3_nt: TGTGCCAGCAGTCCTCCTACTGCCGGCTACACCTTC
cdr3_aa: CASSPPTAGYTF
v_call: TRBV28
j_call: TRBJ1-2
d_call: -
clone_size: -

cdr3_nt: TGTGCCGGCTCACCAAGTCAGTCCTACGAGCAGTACTTC
cdr3_aa: CAGSPSQSYEQYF
v_call: TRBV18
j_call: TRBJ2-7
d_call: -
clone_size: -

cdr3_nt: TGCGCCAGCAGCCCCAGCCCCCTCGGGGCGGGAGTTGACAATGAGCAGTTCTTC
cdr3_aa: CASSPSPLGAGVDNEQFF
v_call: TRBV5-1
j_call: TRBJ2-1
d_call: TRBD2
clone_size: few

cdr3_nt: TGTGCCAGCAGTCGGACTAGCGGGAGGCATAAGGAGCAGTTCTTC
cdr3_aa: CASSRTSGRHKEQFF
v_call: TRBV6-5
j_call: TRBJ2-1
d_call: TRBD2
clone_size: -

cdr3_nt: TGTGCCAGCAGTGAGCAGGGACAATTCTACGAGCAGTACTTC
cdr3_aa: CASSEQGQFYEQYF
v_call: TRBV2
j_call: TRBJ2-7
d_call: -
clone_size: -

cdr3_nt: TGTGCCTGGAGCGTGGGCTACTCCTACGAGCAGTACTTC
cdr3_aa: CAWSVGYSYEQYF
v_call: TRBV30
j_call: TRBJ2-7
d_call: -
clone_size: -

cdr3_nt: TGTGCCAGTAGAACGGGACAGCTTCTCAATTCACCCCTCCACTTT
cdr3_aa: CASRTGQLLNSPLHF
v_call: TRBV19
j_call: TRBJ1-6
d_call: TRBD1
clone_size: -

cdr3_nt: TGTGCCAGCAGTAAATGCACGGGACAGGGTTGCAATCAGCCCCAGCATTTT
cdr3_aa: CASSKCTGQGCNQPQHF
v_call: TRBV14
j_call: TRBJ1-5
d_call: TRBD1
clone_size: few

cdr3_nt: TGTGCCTGGAGTCCAGCGGGCCATGAGCAGTTCTTC
cdr3_aa: CAWSPAGHEQFF
v_call: TRBV30
j_call: TRBJ2-1
d_call: -
clone_size: -

cdr3_nt: TGTGCCAGTAGTAGAGACCGGACAGGGTCTGGGGCCAACGTCCTGACTTTC
cdr3_aa: CASSRDRTGSGANVLTF
v_call: TRBV19
j_call: TRBJ2-6
d_call: TRBD1
clone_size: -

cdr3_nt: TGTGCCAGCCACCGGGACAGGGGAGGTAACACTGAAGCTTTCTTT
cdr3_aa: CASHRDRGGNTEAFF
v_call: TRBV19
j_call: TRBJ1-1
d_call: TRBD1
clone_size: -

cdr3_nt: TGTGCCAGCAGTGGCCGGAGAGATCAGCCCCAGCATTTT
cdr3_aa: CASSGRRDQPQHF
v_call: TRBV27
j_call: TRBJ1-5
d_call: -
clone_size: -

cdr3_nt: TGTGCCAGCAGCTCGGTATACAGCACAGATACGCAGTATTTT
cdr3_aa: CASSSVYSTDTQYF
v_call: TRBV6-5
j_call: TRBJ2-3
d_call: -
clone_size: -

cdr3_nt: TGTGCCAGCAGCTACGACAGGGGTGGCACAGATACGCAGTATTTT
cdr3_aa: CASSYDRGGTDTQYF
v_call: TRBV11-3
j_call: TRBJ2-3
d_call: TRBD1
clone_size: few

cdr3_nt: TGCGCCAGCAAGTATACAGGGTCGACCTACGAGCAGTACTTC
cdr3_aa: CASKYTGSTYEQYF
v_call: TRBV10-2
j_call: TRBJ2-7
d_call: -
clone_size: -

cdr3_nt: TGTGCCAGCAGCGTGGAGGGTTTGTTGGATGAGCAGTTCTTC
cdr3_aa: CASSVEGLLDEQFF
v_call: TRBV9
j_call: TRBJ2-1
d_call: -
clone_size: -

cdr3_nt: TGTGCCAGCAGCCCGGGATCTAGCGGGAGGGTTTGGAATGAGCAGTTCTTC
cdr3_aa: CASSPGSSGRVWNEQFF
v_call: TRBV7-8
j_call: TRBJ2-1
d_call: TRBD2
clone_size: -

cdr3_nt: TGTGCCAGCAGCTTATCTGTGAACACTGAAGCTTTCTTT
cdr3_aa: CASSLSVNTEAFF
v_call: TRBV7-7
j_call: TRBJ1-1
d_call: -
clone_size: -

cdr3_nt: TGCAGCGCTCTAGCGGGAGGGGAGACCCAGTACTTC
cdr3_aa: CSALAGGETQYF
v_call: TRBV29-1
j_call: TRBJ2-5
d_call: TRBD2
clone_size: once

cdr3_nt: TGCGCCAGCAGCTTGGATGGTCCCTCGGGGGATACGCAGTATTTT
cdr3_aa: CASSLDGPSGDTQYF
v_call: TRBV5-1
j_call: TRBJ2-3
d_call: -
clone_size: -

cdr3_nt: TGTGCCAGCAGCCCACTAACCACAGATACGCAGTATTTT
cdr3_aa: CASSPLTTDTQYF
v_call: TRBV7-9
j_call: TRBJ2-3
d_call: -
clone_size: once

cdr3_nt: TGCGCCAGCAGCCTCACCGGGACAGGGGTTACTGAAGCTTTCTTT
cdr3_aa: CASSLTGTGVTEAFF
v_call: TRBV5-1
j_call: TRBJ1-1
d_call: TRBD1
clone_size: -

cdr3_nt: TGTGCCATCAGTGAGGCGGGTGATAGTCAGCCCCAGCATTTT
cdr3_aa: CAISEAGDSQPQHF
v_call: TRBV10-3
j_call: TRBJ1-5
d_call: -
clone_size: -

cdr3_nt: TGTGCCAGCAGTGGTCTAGCGGGAGATCGTACGCAGTATTTT
cdr3_aa: CASSGLAGDRTQYF
v_call: TRBV2
j_call: TRBJ2-3
d_call: TRBD2
clone_size: -

cdr3_nt: TGTGCCTGGAGTGCAAACTCCGGACTTAATCAGCCCCAGCATTTT
cdr3_aa: CAWSANSGLNQPQHF
v_call: TRBV30
j_call: TRBJ1-5
d_call: -
clone_size: -

cdr3_nt: TGTGCCAGCAGTGAAAGTTACGGGGACAGCAATGAAAAACTGTTTTTT
cdr3_aa: CASSESYGDSNEKLFF
v_call: TRBV6-1
j_call: TRBJ1-4
d_call: TRBD1
clone_size: once

cdr3_nt: TGCAGCGTTGGAAGCGGGGGTTTTGAAGCTTTCTTT
cdr3_aa: CSVGSGGFEAFF
v_call: TRBV29-1
j_call: TRBJ1-1
d_call: -
clone_size: -

cdr3_nt: TGTGCCAGCAGTATGGACAGGTACGAGCAGTACTTC
cdr3_aa: CASSMDRYEQYF
v_call: TRBV6-1
j_call: TRBJ2-7
d_call: TRBD1
clone_size: few

cdr3_nt: TGTGCCTGGAGTCCAGACAGGACCAGGATGGCTTTCTTT
cdr3_aa: CAWSPDRTRMAFF
v_call: TRBV30
j_call: TRBJ1-1
d_call: -
clone_size: -

cdr3_nt: TGTGCCAGCAGCGTAGGGACTAGTATCGGTGAGCAGTTCTTC
cdr3_aa: CASSVGTSIGEQFF
v_call: TRBV9
j_call: TRBJ2-1
d_call: TRBD2
clone_size: -

cdr3_nt: TGTGCCAGCAGCCCAAACCGAGGGTCCGGAGAGACCCAGTACTTC
cdr3_aa: CASSPNRGSGETQYF
v_call: TRBV11-2
j_call: TRBJ2-5
d_call: -
clone_size: -

cdr3_nt: TGTGCCAGCAGCTATCCCCACGGGACAGCTTACGAGCAGTACTTC
cdr3_aa: CASSYPHGTAYEQYF
v_call: TRBV7-2
j_call: TRBJ2-7
d_call: TRBD1
clone_size: -

cdr3_nt: TGTGCCAGCAGTGTCTCTATGGACAGCTCCAATCAGCCCCAGCATTTT
cdr3_aa: CASSVSMDSSNQPQHF
v_call: TRBV6-1
j_call: TRBJ1-5
d_call: -
clone_size: -

cdr3_nt: TGTGCCAGTAGTATAGGGGCGGGGAACTCCTACGAGCAGTACTTC
cdr3_aa: CASSIGAGNSYEQYF
v_call: TRBV19
j_call: TRBJ2-7
d_call: -
clone_size: -

cdr3_nt: TGTGCCTGGAGCCAAGTCTTAGCGGGAGGCCCCGGGGAGCTGTTTTTT
cdr3_aa: CAWSQVLAGGPGELFF
v_call: TRBV30
j_call: TRBJ2-2
d_call: TRBD2
clone_size: -

cdr3_nt: TGTGCCAGCAGTGAAGTATATCGAAACATTCAGTACTTC
cdr3_aa: CASSEVYRNIQYF
v_call: TRBV6-1
j_call: TRBJ2-4
d_call: -
clone_size: -

cdr3_nt: TGTGCCAGCAGCCCTCGGGGATCCGGCAATCAGCCCCAGCATTTT
cdr3_aa: CASSPRGSGNQPQHF
v_call: TRBV27
j_call: TRBJ1-5
d_call: -
clone_size: -

cdr3_nt: TGTGCCAGCAGCCGATACAGGGGCTCCTACAATGAGCAGTTCTTC
cdr3_aa: CASSRYRGSYNEQFF
v_call: TRBV14
j_call: TRBJ2-1
d_call: TRBD1
clone_size: -

cdr3_nt: TGTGCCAGCAGTTTGGGGCCAGGGGGGAATGAAGTCCTGACTTTC
cdr3_aa: CASSLGPGGNEVLTF
v_call: TRBV28
j_call: TRBJ2-6
d_call: -
clone_size: few

cdr3_nt: TGCGCCAGCAGCTATACAGAAATCGGTTCACCCCTCCACTTT
cdr3_aa: CASSYTEIGSPLHF
v_call: TRBV5-1
j_call: TRBJ1-6
d_call: -
clone_size: -

cdr3_nt: TGTGCCAGTAGTATAGTAGCGGGAGGGCGCCATGAGCAGTTCTTC
cdr3_aa: CASSIVAGGRHEQFF
v_call: TRBV19
j_call: TRBJ2-1
d_call: TRBD2
clone_size: -

cdr3_nt: TGTGCCAGTAACCTAGCGGGGAACACCGGGGAGCTGTTTTTT
cdr3_aa: CASNLAGNTGELFF
v_call: TRBV19
j_call: TRBJ2-2
d_call: TRBD2
clone_size: -